The source of this T cell receptor beta chain is a study of CD8+CD57+ T cells in acquired aplastic anemia. In the study overall: On average, sorted CD4+ and CD8+ cells gave around 3 ug of DNA. Study findings and constraints: Patients and controls were not found to differ significantly in CD8+ Simpson's diversity. Under 35 was the count of CD8+ CDR3 sequences that patients shared with controls.

TCR beta VDJ and CDR3 profiles were obtained from a genomic DNA template. TCRdb passed the reads through MiXCR, listing each CDR3 protein once. The profile shows about 210,000 distinct CDR3 sequences, under 65% of them singletons. Trimming took 4 bases from V and 8 from J; bases not matched to a gene: 7. The CDR3 contains 14 residues. Germline CDR1 reads MGHDK; CDR2 reads SYGVNS. Comment on this clonotype: The antigen remains unidentified.

Sequences were obtained from sorted CD4+, CD8+, or CD8+CD57+ T cells (not recorded which) from PBMCs. The chain uses TRBV25-1 and TRBJ2-1; 8 nucleotides line up with TRBD2. This receptor was obtained from a human donor in good health. The CDR3 DNA follows: TGTGCCAGCAGTGGAGGTAGCGGGACCTATGAGCAGTTCTTC. Its protein product is CASSGGSGTYEQFF.